This TCR beta chain was captured in a study of control samples from healthy donors and cancer patients. Clones were read by immunoSEQ multiplex PCR, and TCRdb kept only the in-frame ones, dropping some. The sample holds 90,000 to 120,000 clones, around 80% seen once. This CDR3 has 13 amino acids. The V gene's germline CDR1 is LNHNV and CDR2 YYDKDF (reference sequence). The ends were cut back, 8 bases at V and 0 bases at J, with 10 bases in the middle. The chain uses TRBV15 and TRBJ1-2; unclear D gene. Sequenced: blood. This receptor was obtained from a man aged 18 to 29 in good health. The CDR3 DNA reads TGTGCCACCCGGACGGCTTCTAACTATGGCTACACCTTC. Protein sequence: CATRTASNYGYTF.